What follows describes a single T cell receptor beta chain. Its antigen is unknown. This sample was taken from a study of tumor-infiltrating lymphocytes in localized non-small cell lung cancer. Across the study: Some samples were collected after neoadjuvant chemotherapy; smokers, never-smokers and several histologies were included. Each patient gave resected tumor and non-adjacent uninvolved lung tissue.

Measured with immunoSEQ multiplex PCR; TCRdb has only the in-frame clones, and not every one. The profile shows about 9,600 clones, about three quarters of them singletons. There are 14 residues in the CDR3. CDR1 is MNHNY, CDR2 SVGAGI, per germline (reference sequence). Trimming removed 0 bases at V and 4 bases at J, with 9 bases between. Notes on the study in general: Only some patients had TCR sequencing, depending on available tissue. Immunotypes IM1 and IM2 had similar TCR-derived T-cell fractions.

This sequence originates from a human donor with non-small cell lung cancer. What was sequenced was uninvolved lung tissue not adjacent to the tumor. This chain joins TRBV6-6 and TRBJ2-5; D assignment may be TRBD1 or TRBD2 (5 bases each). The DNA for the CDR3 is TGTGCCAGCAGTTACTCGGAGAGGGGAGAGACCCAGTACTTC. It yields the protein CASSYSERGETQYF.